The rows below give T cell receptor beta chains drawn from one sample of a study of OX40 agonist ivuxolimab in advanced cancers. Sequencing was performed with immunoSEQ multiplex PCR; in TCRdb, only in-frame clones are kept and a portion is missing. The top ten clones hold 7.5% to 10% of a sample with some 35,000 clones, 80% of them seen once. The sequencing used CD4+ or CD8+ T cells sorted from blood, collected in a trial of the OX40 agonist ivuxolimab. All receptors come from an adult with an advanced solid tumor such as melanoma, head and neck, liver or kidney cancer. The CDR3 runs from the conserved cysteine through the conserved F or W. The D gene is left open where the match is weak. Clone size, where shown, is once, few, many, or a class for clones that have expanded.

v_call: TRBV2
clone_size: NA
d_call: TRBD1
j_call: TRBJ1-3
cdr3_aa: CASSGNRGPGNTIYF
cdr3_nt: TGTGCCAGCAGTGGGAACAGGGGGCCTGGAAACACCATATATTTT

v_call: TRBV7-3
clone_size: NA
d_call: NA
j_call: TRBJ1-1
cdr3_aa: CASSLYGTNTEAFF
cdr3_nt: TGTGCCAGCAGCTTATACGGCACGAACACTGAAGCTTTCTTT

v_call: TRBV2
clone_size: few
d_call: NA
j_call: TRBJ1-5
cdr3_aa: CASSGPEGQPQHF
cdr3_nt: TGTGCCAGCAGCGGACCGGAGGGGCAGCCCCAGCATTTT

v_call: TRBV2
clone_size: NA
d_call: NA
j_call: TRBJ1-2
cdr3_aa: CARSDPRGYGYTF
cdr3_nt: TGTGCCAGATCGGATCCGAGGGGCTATGGCTACACCTTC

v_call: TRBV19
clone_size: few
d_call: TRBD1
j_call: TRBJ1-5
cdr3_aa: CASSVYRGAVLNQPQHF
cdr3_nt: TGTGCCAGTAGTGTCTACAGGGGCGCCGTCCTCAATCAGCCCCAGCATTTT

v_call: TRBV6-6
clone_size: medium-sized
d_call: NA
j_call: TRBJ1-2
cdr3_aa: CASRNGGNYGYTF
cdr3_nt: TGTGCCAGCAGAAACGGGGGTAACTATGGCTACACCTTC

v_call: TRBV11-2
clone_size: NA
d_call: NA
j_call: TRBJ1-1
cdr3_aa: CASSLARGDFGAFF
cdr3_nt: TGTGCCAGCAGCTTAGCGAGAGGCGACTTTGGGGCTTTCTTT

v_call: TRBV6-1
clone_size: NA
d_call: TRBD2
j_call: TRBJ2-1
cdr3_aa: CASSEQREYSYNEQFF
cdr3_nt: TGTGCCAGCAGTGAACAGCGGGAGTATTCCTACAATGAGCAGTTCTTC

v_call: TRBV27
clone_size: NA
d_call: NA
j_call: TRBJ2-7
cdr3_aa: CASSLKTSSYEQYF
cdr3_nt: TGTGCCAGCAGTTTAAAGACTAGCTCCTACGAGCAGTACTTC

v_call: TRBV5-6
clone_size: NA
d_call: NA
j_call: TRBJ1-2
cdr3_aa: CASRRQGPYYGYTF
cdr3_nt: TGTGCCAGCAGGCGTCAGGGCCCCTACTATGGCTACACCTTC

v_call: TRBV19
clone_size: NA
d_call: NA
j_call: TRBJ2-2
cdr3_aa: CASSMGLLARNTGELFF
cdr3_nt: TGTGCCAGTAGTATGGGGCTCTTGGCGCGGAACACCGGGGAGCTGTTTTTT

v_call: TRBV28
clone_size: once
d_call: NA
j_call: TRBJ2-7
cdr3_aa: CASSSPTRAGYEQYF
cdr3_nt: TGTGCCAGCAGTTCCCCGACTAGAGCTGGCTACGAGCAGTACTTC

v_call: TRBV7-3
clone_size: NA
d_call: NA
j_call: TRBJ1-2
cdr3_aa: CASSQPPEPNYGYTF
cdr3_nt: TGTGCCAGCAGCCAACCACCAGAGCCTAACTATGGCTACACCTTC

v_call: TRBV5-4
clone_size: NA
d_call: NA
j_call: TRBJ2-6
cdr3_aa: CASSGTGSGANVLTF
cdr3_nt: TGTGCCAGCAGCGGCACAGGGTCTGGGGCCAACGTCCTGACTTTC

v_call: TRBV30
clone_size: once
d_call: TRBD2
j_call: TRBJ2-5
cdr3_aa: CAWRQAGAGETQYF
cdr3_nt: TGTGCCTGGAGGCAAGCGGGGGCCGGGGAGACCCAGTACTTC

v_call: TRBV30
clone_size: NA
d_call: TRBD1
j_call: TRBJ1-2
cdr3_aa: CAWSVTHRGINGYTF
cdr3_nt: TGTGCCTGGAGTGTGACCCACAGGGGAATTAATGGCTACACCTTC

v_call: TRBV30
clone_size: NA
d_call: TRBD1
j_call: TRBJ2-7
cdr3_aa: CAWKRDRPYEQYF
cdr3_nt: TGTGCCTGGAAAAGGGACAGACCCTACGAGCAGTACTTC

v_call: TRBV7-9
clone_size: NA
d_call: NA
j_call: TRBJ2-7
cdr3_aa: CASSSQGRHYEQYF
cdr3_nt: TGCGCCAGCAGCTCCCAGGGGCGGCACTACGAGCAGTACTTC

v_call: TRBV6-1
clone_size: NA
d_call: TRBD1
j_call: TRBJ2-7
cdr3_aa: CASSENDRGLYEQYF
cdr3_nt: TGTGCCAGCAGTGAAAACGACAGGGGCCTCTACGAGCAGTACTTC

v_call: TRBV7-3
clone_size: NA
d_call: NA
j_call: TRBJ2-3
cdr3_aa: CASSFEGRTSTDTQYF
cdr3_nt: TGTGCCAGCAGCTTTGAGGGACGGACTAGCACAGATACGCAGTATTTT

v_call: TRBV4-2
clone_size: once
d_call: TRBD1
j_call: TRBJ1-5
cdr3_aa: CASSQDRGGSNQPQHF
cdr3_nt: TGTGCCAGCAGCCAGGACAGGGGCGGTAGCAATCAGCCCCAGCATTTT

v_call: TRBV5-5
clone_size: NA
d_call: NA
j_call: TRBJ2-3
cdr3_aa: CASSPRTNRTDTQYF
cdr3_nt: TGTGCCAGCAGCCCTAGGACAAATCGCACAGATACGCAGTATTTT

v_call: TRBV2
clone_size: NA
d_call: NA
j_call: TRBJ2-1
cdr3_aa: CASSFGWNEQFF
cdr3_nt: TGTGCCAGCAGCTTCGGGTGGAATGAGCAGTTCTTC

v_call: TRBV11-2
clone_size: NA
d_call: NA
j_call: TRBJ2-7
cdr3_aa: CASSLAYEQYF
cdr3_nt: TGTGCCAGCAGCTTAGCTTACGAGCAGTACTTC

v_call: TRBV4-2
clone_size: NA
d_call: NA
j_call: TRBJ2-5
cdr3_aa: CASSGGQETQYF
cdr3_nt: TGTGCCAGCAGCGGGGGGCAAGAGACCCAGTACTTC

v_call: TRBV2
clone_size: NA
d_call: NA
j_call: TRBJ1-2
cdr3_aa: CASSEALQSASSGYTF
cdr3_nt: TGTGCCAGCAGTGAAGCGCTTCAGAGTGCTTCGTCTGGCTACACCTTC

v_call: TRBV6-5
clone_size: NA
d_call: TRBD2
j_call: TRBJ2-3
cdr3_aa: CASSRTGRGDTQYF
cdr3_nt: TGTGCCAGCAGTCGTACCGGGAGGGGAGATACGCAGTATTTT

v_call: TRBV2
clone_size: NA
d_call: TRBD1
j_call: TRBJ1-1
cdr3_aa: CASNPQGASAFF
cdr3_nt: TGTGCCAGCAACCCCCAGGGGGCGTCGGCTTTCTTT

v_call: TRBV7-3
clone_size: NA
d_call: NA
j_call: TRBJ2-1
cdr3_aa: CASSLTSLQNEQFF
cdr3_nt: TGTGCCAGCAGCTTAACGTCCCTTCAAAATGAGCAGTTCTTC

v_call: TRBV18
clone_size: NA
d_call: NA
j_call: TRBJ1-2
cdr3_aa: CASSPPEGRANYGYTF
cdr3_nt: TGTGCCAGCTCACCCCCAGAGGGGAGGGCTAACTATGGCTACACCTTC

v_call: TRBV6-5
clone_size: NA
d_call: NA
j_call: TRBJ1-1
cdr3_aa: CASSRQFSGNTEAFF
cdr3_nt: TGTGCCAGCAGCCGACAGTTCTCGGGGAACACTGAAGCTTTCTTT

v_call: TRBV18
clone_size: NA
d_call: NA
j_call: TRBJ2-3
cdr3_aa: CASSSSRGTDTQYF
cdr3_nt: TGTGCCAGCTCATCGAGCAGGGGAACAGATACGCAGTATTTT

v_call: TRBV7-8
clone_size: NA
d_call: NA
j_call: TRBJ1-6
cdr3_aa: CASSLEGALYNSPLHF
cdr3_nt: TGTGCCAGCAGCTTAGAGGGAGCCCTTTATAATTCACCCCTCCACTTT

v_call: TRBV30
clone_size: NA
d_call: NA
j_call: TRBJ2-2
cdr3_aa: CASSKTRGGGELFF
cdr3_nt: TGTGCCTCATCAAAAACCAGGGGAGGAGGGGAGCTGTTTTTT

v_call: TRBV7-7
clone_size: once
d_call: NA
j_call: TRBJ2-2
cdr3_aa: CASSLNGGDTGELFF
cdr3_nt: TGTGCCAGCAGCTTGAACGGGGGAGACACCGGGGAGCTGTTTTTT

v_call: TRBV10-3
clone_size: NA
d_call: NA
j_call: TRBJ1-3
cdr3_aa: CAISEFFGNTIYF
cdr3_nt: TGTGCCATCAGTGAATTTTTTGGAAACACCATATATTTT

v_call: TRBV10-3
clone_size: NA
d_call: NA
j_call: TRBJ2-7
cdr3_aa: CAISDRLYYEQYF
cdr3_nt: TGTGCCATCAGTGACAGATTGTACTACGAGCAGTACTTC

v_call: TRBV15
clone_size: NA
d_call: TRBD2
j_call: TRBJ2-3
cdr3_aa: CATSRGSSGGTDTQYF
cdr3_nt: TGTGCCACCAGCAGAGGCTCTAGCGGGGGCACAGATACGCAGTATTTT

v_call: TRBV30
clone_size: NA
d_call: NA
j_call: TRBJ1-1
cdr3_aa: CAWSPNTGPLNTEAFF
cdr3_nt: TGTGCCTGGAGTCCGAATACAGGCCCTTTGAACACTGAAGCTTTCTTT

v_call: TRBV9
clone_size: NA
d_call: TRBD1
j_call: TRBJ2-1
cdr3_aa: CASSVGSFRTGGLNEQFF
cdr3_nt: TGTGCCAGCAGCGTAGGATCTTTTCGGACAGGGGGTCTCAATGAGCAGTTCTTC

v_call: TRBV27
clone_size: NA
d_call: TRBD1
j_call: TRBJ1-6
cdr3_aa: CASSDRDSPLHF
cdr3_nt: TGTGCCAGCAGTGACAGGGATTCACCCCTCCACTTT

v_call: TRBV6-5
clone_size: NA
d_call: NA
j_call: TRBJ2-7
cdr3_aa: CASRRTDSEAYEQYF
cdr3_nt: TGTGCCAGCAGACGCACGGACAGCGAAGCCTACGAGCAGTACTTC

v_call: TRBV5-1
clone_size: NA
d_call: NA
j_call: TRBJ2-7
cdr3_aa: CASSLASTGGEQYF
cdr3_nt: TGCGCCAGCAGCTTGGCTTCGACAGGAGGAGAGCAGTACTTC

v_call: TRBV30
clone_size: NA
d_call: TRBD1
j_call: TRBJ2-7
cdr3_aa: CAGFRQGAHEQYF
cdr3_nt: TGTGCCGGTTTTCGGCAGGGGGCCCACGAGCAGTACTTC

v_call: TRBV27
clone_size: few
d_call: NA
j_call: TRBJ2-7
cdr3_aa: CASSLKIGAPYEQYF
cdr3_nt: TGTGCCAGCAGTTTAAAGATTGGGGCCCCCTACGAGCAGTACTTC

v_call: TRBV9
clone_size: NA
d_call: TRBD1
j_call: TRBJ1-1
cdr3_aa: CASSSRGGTEAFF
cdr3_nt: TGTGCCAGCAGCTCCAGGGGGGGCACTGAAGCTTTCTTT

v_call: TRBV27
clone_size: NA
d_call: NA
j_call: TRBJ2-2
cdr3_aa: CASSLGGGVAGELFF
cdr3_nt: TGTGCCAGCAGTTTAGGCGGAGGGGTGGCCGGGGAGCTGTTTTTT

v_call: TRBV5-1
clone_size: few
d_call: NA
j_call: TRBJ2-7
cdr3_aa: CASSLGVLGIARYEQYF
cdr3_nt: TGCGCCAGCAGCTTGGGAGTTTTGGGGATAGCGCGGTACGAGCAGTACTTC

v_call: TRBV10-3
clone_size: NA
d_call: TRBD2
j_call: TRBJ2-1
cdr3_aa: CAIRRTSGMRNEQFF
cdr3_nt: TGTGCCATCAGACGGACTAGCGGGATGAGGAATGAGCAGTTCTTC

v_call: TRBV6-4
clone_size: NA
d_call: TRBD1
j_call: TRBJ2-1
cdr3_aa: CASSPRAGQGYNEQFF
cdr3_nt: TGTGCCAGCTCCCCCCGGGCGGGACAGGGCTACAATGAGCAGTTCTTC

v_call: TRBV11-2
clone_size: NA
d_call: NA
j_call: TRBJ2-6
cdr3_aa: CASKTGSGANVLTF
cdr3_nt: TGTGCCAGCAAAACGGGCTCTGGGGCCAACGTCCTGACTTTC

v_call: TRBV5-6
clone_size: NA
d_call: NA
j_call: TRBJ2-7
cdr3_aa: CASSVERAAYEQYF
cdr3_nt: TGTGCCAGCAGCGTGGAGCGGGCCGCCTACGAGCAGTACTTC

v_call: TRBV6-5
clone_size: NA
d_call: NA
j_call: TRBJ1-3
cdr3_aa: CASSYSTGPGNTIYF
cdr3_nt: TGTGCCAGCAGTTACTCGACGGGCCCCGGAAACACCATATATTTT